This T cell receptor (beta chain) was recorded in a study of blood T cell repertoires in COVID-19. The overall study: The United States, Italy and Spain were the sources of the acute and convalescent COVID-19 samples. PBMCs, B-cell-depleted T cells, or T cells provided the cDNA or gDNA that made up the material.

Trimming removed 11 bases at V and 5 bases at J, with 15 bases between. CDR3 length: 12 residues. CDR1 and CDR2 (germline): SNHLY, FYNNEI. TCRdb keeps only in-frame clones here, not all; method: immunoSEQ multiplex PCR. The sample carries about 11,000 clones, approximately 88% recorded once. Sequenced material: peripheral blood. This chain links TRBV2 with TRBJ1-1; D gene unclear. The origin of this receptor is a human donor in a cohort sampled during active COVID-19. CDR3 sequence (DNA): TGTGCCTCCCGCGAGGGAAGTACTGAAGCTTTCTTT. It specifies CASREGSTEAFF.